The T cell receptor beta chain described here comes from a study of CD8 T cells in Susac syndrome. Roughly 0.45 to 1 ug RNA was reverse transcribed with random hexamers. TCRdb re-called the immunoSEQ multiplex PCR reads with MiXCR, one entry per CDR3 protein. Of about 180,000 distinct CDR3 sequences listed, approximately 96% were seen once; the top ten hold about 0.093%. Concerning this clonotype: At one boundary the junction diverges from the germline segment, which might be a read error.

This CDR3 comprises 11 residues. Germline lookup yields CDR1 MNHEY and CDR2 SVGAGI. Sequenced material: CD4+ T cells from PBMCs. The TCR comes from a human donor with multiple sclerosis. The chain combines TRBV6-5 with TRBJ2-1; D is perhaps TRBD1 (6 bases). The CDR3 region is CASSHSQGWVF. The CDR3 DNA follows: TGTGCCAGCAGTCACTCACAGGGTTGGGTCTTC.